The TCR beta chain under discussion was sequenced for a study of T cells in Graves' hyperthyroidism and ophthalmopathy. Regions amplified from RNA transcripts were the TCR beta CDR3 regions. First-round RT-PCR targeting the TCR CDR3 was performed with the HTBI primer set. TCRdb processed the multiplex PCR reads anew with MiXCR; each CDR3 protein has one entry. The top ten clones hold roughly 39% of a sample with some 300,000 distinct CDR3 sequences, around 19% of them seen once. This clonotype turned up a few times. Input material: blood. The TCR sequence derives from a man in his fifties or sixties with Graves' ophthalmopathy.

The DNA for the CDR3 is TGTGCCAGCAGCCGTGGAGGAAGGGCTTTCTTT. Translation: CASSRGGRAFF. The chain carries TRBV27 and TRBJ1-1; no definite D call. Between the trimmed V and J ends, which lost 6 bases and 11 bases, there was a span of 13 bases. The CDR3 has 11 amino acids. The germline CDR1 and CDR2 sequences are MNHEY and SMNVEV (reference sequence).